This entry is about one TCR beta chain. This record comes from a study of blood T cell repertoires in COVID-19. Across the study: Samples came from the United States, Italy and Spain, spanning acute and convalescent COVID-19. Sources were T cells, B-cell-depleted T cells, or PBMCs; the material itself was cDNA or gDNA.

Authors' processing steps: From reference gene primer amplification, estimates of nucleated cell counts were derived. TCRdb's table, derived via immunoSEQ multiplex PCR, lists solely in-frame clones and lacks some. The DNA was the basis for D and trimming; V, J and clone size are from that table. The sample shows tens of thousands of clones, about 77% of them seen only once. Germline CDR1 is MNHEY and CDR2 is SMNVEV (reference sequence). V shed 0 bases and J 4 bases; nucleotides not matched to a gene: 7. CDR3 size: 16 residues. The clonotype was recovered from a woman in her 70s with acute or convalescent COVID-19. The sequenced sample was peripheral blood. The chain carries TRBV27 and TRBJ2-3; 7 bases are a match to TRBD2. The CDR3 DNA sequence: TGTGCCAGCAGTTTATCTAGCGGGTCCCCCTCAGATACGCAGTATTTT. This gives the protein CASSLSSGSPSDTQYF.